These 22 T cell receptor beta chains originate from one sample sequenced in a study of blood T cells in healthy people across ages (dated by TCRdb to between 2015 and 2017). The library was produced with 5' RACE. Data came from an Illumina HiSeq 2500. A second PCR of about 6 to 11 cycles was run with a J-beta primer mix and a sample-barcoded 5' primer. TCRdb itself trimmed the public reads at Q25 with fastp, ran MiXCR and retained productive beta chains. CDR3 protein sequences are deduplicated, and each keeps its most common genes and DNA. This sample is represented by about 600,000 distinct CDR3 sequences; more than 45% of them were singletons. Roughly 25% of the sample rests with the top ten. Sequenced: blood. The receptor source for this set is a man at least 80 years old in good health.

The CDR3 bases are TGCAGCGCCCCCGGAGGGAATACGCAGTATTTT. Translation gives CSAPGGNTQYF. This rearrangement joins TRBV29-1 to TRBJ2-3; perhaps TRBD2 as D (6 bases). CDR1 is SQVTM, CDR2 ANQGSEA, per germline. The CDR3 runs 11 residues. Deletions cut 7 bases from V and 7 bases from J, with 12 bases between.

This clonotype has a handful of counts. This chain connects TRBV6-2 or TRBV6-3 to TRBJ2-5; D unclear. From germline, CDR1 is MNHEY and CDR2 SVGEGT. V lost 0 bases and J lost 5, with 7 bases in between. The CDR3 extends over 13 amino acids. The CDR3 here is CASSYSRSETQYF. CDR3 in DNA: TGTGCCAGCAGTTACTCGAGATCGGAGACCCAGTACTTC.

For the CDR3, the DNA is TGCGCCAGCAGGCCAGGGGGGCCTCAATACGAGCAGTACTTC. Amino acid sequence: CASRPGGPQYEQYF. V gene TRBV5-1 combines with J gene TRBJ2-7; tentative D call: TRBD1 (7 bases). CDR3 length: 14 residues. Trimming cost V 5 bases and J 4 bases, with 16 bases left between them. Per germline, CDR1 SGHRS and CDR2 YFSETQ.

This clonotype was detected many times. The chain has TRBV7-9 and TRBJ2-5; no clear D gene. Looked up from germline, CDR1 is SEHNR and CDR2 is FQNEAQ (reference sequence). V lost 1 base and J 2 bases, leaving 14 bases between the germline ends. The CDR3 consists of 16 residues. The CDR3 DNA reads TGTGCCAGCAGCTTAGACGGCTACTTGGGGCAAGAGACCCAGTACTTC. Amino acid sequence: CASSLDGYLGQETQYF.

This clonotype appeared a few times. V is TRBV10-3 and J is TRBJ2-1; 10 bases fit TRBD2. Losses at the gene ends were 0 bases for V and 5 bases for J; bases not matched to a gene: 4. This CDR3 comprises 16 residues. From germline, CDR1 is ENHRY and CDR2 SYGVKD. The CDR3 is CAISESLAGDHNEQFF. The CDR3 DNA reads TGTGCCATCAGTGAGTCGCTAGCGGGGGACCACAATGAGCAGTTCTTC.

The chain employs TRBV4-1 and TRBJ2-1; tentative D call: TRBD1 (6 bases). Germline V lookup: CDR1 MGHRA, CDR2 YSYEKL. The V gene lost 0 bases and the J gene lost 7 bases, with 13 bases spanning the gap. This CDR3 has 15 amino acids. The CDR3 DNA sequence: TGCGCCAGCAGCCAAGATCAGGGGCAGACAAATGAGCAGTTCTTC. Its protein product is CASSQDQGQTNEQFF.

This chain connects TRBV6-6 to TRBJ2-1, with unresolved D. Germline V gives CDR1 MNHNY, CDR2 SVGAGI (reference sequence). V gave up 0 bases and J gave up 7 bases, with 19 bases separating them. This CDR3 is 17 amino acids long. Here the CDR3 DNA reads TGTGCCAGCAGTTACTCGGCTCGGCTACTCATGGGGAATGAGCAGTTCTTC. Its translation is CASSYSARLLMGNEQFF.

This clonotype was counted a few times. CDR3: CATSRDLGGGSSYEQYF. CDR3 in DNA: TGTGCCACCAGCAGAGATTTGGGTGGAGGATCCTCCTACGAGCAGTACTTC. V and J are TRBV15 and TRBJ2-7, with D maybe TRBD2 (5 bases). V was trimmed by 0 bases and J by 0 bases, leaving 15 bases between them. The germline V gene encodes CDR1 LNHNV and CDR2 YYDKDF (reference sequence). CDR3 size: 17 residues.

This clonotype was detected a few times. DNA for the CDR3: TGTGCCAGCGGACTACAGGGTCTAGCCAAAAACATTCAGTACTTC. It translates to CASGLQGLAKNIQYF. V and J are TRBV7-2 and TRBJ2-4; D is perhaps TRBD1 or TRBD2 (6 bases each). This CDR3 has 15 amino acids. Germline V gene lookup returns CDR1 SGHTA and CDR2 FQGNSA. The V and J ends lost 8 bases and 0 bases respectively, with 14 bases between them.

This sequence joins TRBV20-1 and TRBJ2-1; TRBD1 might be the D (6 bases). CDR1 is DFQATT and CDR2 is SNEGSKA in the germline V gene (reference sequence). The CDR3 is 12 amino acids. The V end was cut by 5 bases, the J end by 7 bases, with 12 bases between. DNA for the CDR3: TGCAGTGCTCGTTACAGGGCTAATGAGCAGTTCTTC. Translated, it gives CSARYRANEQFF.

The chain combines TRBV12-3 or TRBV12-4 with TRBJ1-1, with 9 nucleotides matching TRBD1. CDR3 length: 15 amino acids. V was pared by 1 base and J by 4 bases, with 4 bases of the junction left unmatched. CDR3 in DNA: TGTGCCAGCAGTTTAGAGAACAGGGGGCCCACTGAAGCTTTCTTT. This gives the protein CASSLENRGPTEAFF.

This clonotype was detected only a few times. This chain uses TRBV7-3 with TRBJ1-1; no clear D gene. The CDR3 totals 13 residues. CDR1 SGHTA and CDR2 FQGTGA come from the germline V gene. V was trimmed by 4 bases and J by 1 base, leaving 7 bases between them. The CDR3 sequence: CASSSRWNTEAFF. The CDR3 coding sequence is TGTGCCAGCAGCTCAAGGTGGAACACTGAAGCTTTCTTT.

This clonotype appeared once. The V and J genes are TRBV12-3 or TRBV12-4 and TRBJ2-7; possible D gene TRBD2, 5 bases. Trimming left V 7 bases short and J 1 base short, with 11 bases between. The CDR3 runs 13 residues. CDR3 DNA sequence: TGTGCCAGCAATAAGGGAGAATCCTACGAGCAGTACTTC. Translated, it gives CASNKGESYEQYF.

Only a few counts were recorded for this clonotype. A clone one base away is much larger, so this may be a read error. The CDR3 DNA reads TGTGCCAGCAGTCTCACCCGCCAGTTTGCAACTAAGGAAAAACTGTTTTTT. Its protein product is CASSLTRQFATKEKLFF. V is TRBV6-6 and J is TRBJ1-4; D is unclear. This CDR3 is built from 17 residues. The germline CDR1 and CDR2 sequences are MNHNY and SVGAGI (reference sequence).

The rearrangement links TRBV27 to TRBJ2-5, with 11 bases identical to TRBD1. Germline V gene sequence: CDR1 MNHEY, CDR2 SMNVEV (reference sequence). The V segment lost 5 bases and the J segment 3 bases; nucleotides outside the gene matches: 11. This CDR3 region has 17 residues. The CDR3 here is CASSQKRTGGSEETQYF. CDR3 bases: TGTGCCAGCAGTCAAAAACGGACAGGGGGCTCTGAAGAGACCCAGTACTTC.

This chain joins TRBV4-1 and TRBJ2-1; D ambiguous. The germline V gene encodes CDR1 MGHRA and CDR2 YSYEKL. This CDR3 spans 15 amino acids. The ends were cut back, 0 bases at V and 5 bases at J, with 11 bases in the middle. The CDR3 coding sequence is TGCGCCAGCAGCCAAGATAGAACTACAAACAATGAGCAGTTCTTC. Its protein product is CASSQDRTTNNEQFF.

This clonotype was observed a handful of times. This sequence joins TRBV6-6 and TRBJ2-1, with 8 bases matching TRBD2. The CDR3 is 14 amino acids. Germline V gene lookup returns CDR1 MNHNY and CDR2 SVGAGI (reference sequence). The V segment lost 7 bases and the J segment 7 bases; nucleotides outside the gene matches: 9. CDR3 sequence (DNA): TGTGCCAGCAATAACGGGAGGGCGGGGAATGAGCAGTTCTTC. Translated, it gives CASNNGRAGNEQFF.

This clonotype was seen repeatedly, ten times or more. The gene calls are TRBV29-1 and TRBJ2-7; D uncertain. Germline CDR1 reads SQVTM; CDR2 reads ANQGSEA. V shed 7 bases and J shed 5 bases, with 18 bases lying between them. This CDR3 is built from 13 residues. The CDR3 nucleotides read TGCAGCGCCAAAAAGGCGGCGCGGAACGAGCAGTACTTC. Translation gives CSAKKAARNEQYF.

As to this clonotype: With a much larger clone just one base away, this may be a read error. The chain has TRBV6-6 and TRBJ2-1; maybe TRBD2 (5 bases). The CDR3 is made up of 15 amino acids. Germline V gene lookup returns CDR1 MNHNY and CDR2 SVGAGI (reference sequence). For the CDR3, the DNA is TGTGCCAGCAGTTACCCGGGGTTCTCCCACAATGAGCAGTTCTTC. It yields the protein CASSYPGFSHNEQFF.

This clonotype has only a few counts. V is TRBV20-1 and J is TRBJ1-2, with D tentatively TRBD1 (6 bases). Deletions cut 6 bases from V and 1 base from J, with 9 bases between. Germline CDR1 is DFQATT and CDR2 is SNEGSKA (reference sequence). The CDR3 consists of 12 residues. CDR3 DNA: TGCAGTGCAGGACAGAATAACTATGGCTACACCTTC. As protein: CSAGQNNYGYTF.

This clonotype showed up just a few times. The chain combines TRBV6-5 with TRBJ2-3; 8 positions match TRBD2. Germline values: CDR1 MNHEY, CDR2 SVGAGI. V lost 7 bases and J lost 6; bases outside the gene matches: 9. CDR3 size: 14 residues. The CDR3 sequence is CASKGGLVADTQYF. The CDR3 DNA sequence: TGTGCCAGCAAGGGGGGACTAGTGGCCGATACGCAGTATTTT.

The genes are TRBV19 and TRBJ1-1, with 7 positions matching TRBD1. Per the germline V gene, CDR1 is LNHDA and CDR2 is SQIVND (reference sequence). V was pared by 6 bases and J by 3 bases, with 10 bases of the junction left unmatched. The CDR3 covers 15 residues. The chain's CDR3 is CASSPSRGSDTEAFF. Written as DNA, the CDR3 is TGTGCCAGTAGCCCCTCCAGGGGGTCCGACACTGAAGCTTTCTTT.